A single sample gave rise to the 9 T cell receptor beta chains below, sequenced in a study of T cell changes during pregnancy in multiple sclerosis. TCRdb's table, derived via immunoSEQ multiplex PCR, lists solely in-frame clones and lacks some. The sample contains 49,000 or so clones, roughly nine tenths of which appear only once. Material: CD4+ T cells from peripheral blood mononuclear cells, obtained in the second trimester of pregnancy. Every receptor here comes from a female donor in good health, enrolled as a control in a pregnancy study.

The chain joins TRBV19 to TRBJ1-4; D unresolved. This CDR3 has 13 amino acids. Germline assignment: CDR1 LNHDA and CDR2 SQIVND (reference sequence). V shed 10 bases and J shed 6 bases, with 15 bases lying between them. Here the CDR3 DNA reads TGTGCCATTAGGTCCTTTGGAGATGAAAAACTGTTTTTT. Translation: CAIRSFGDEKLFF. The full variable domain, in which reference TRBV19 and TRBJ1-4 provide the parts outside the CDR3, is DGGITQSPKYLFRKEGQNVTLSCEQNLNHDAMYWYRQDPGQGLRLIYYSQIVNDFQKGDIAEGYSVSREKKESFPLTVTSAQKNPTAFYLCAIRSFGDEKLFFGSGTQLSVL.

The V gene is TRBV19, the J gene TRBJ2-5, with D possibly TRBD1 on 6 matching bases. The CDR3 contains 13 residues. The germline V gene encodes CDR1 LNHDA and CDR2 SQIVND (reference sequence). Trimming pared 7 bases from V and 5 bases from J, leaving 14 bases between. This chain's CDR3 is CASNPTRGETQYF. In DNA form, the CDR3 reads TGTGCCAGTAACCCCACGAGGGGGGAGACCCAGTACTTC.

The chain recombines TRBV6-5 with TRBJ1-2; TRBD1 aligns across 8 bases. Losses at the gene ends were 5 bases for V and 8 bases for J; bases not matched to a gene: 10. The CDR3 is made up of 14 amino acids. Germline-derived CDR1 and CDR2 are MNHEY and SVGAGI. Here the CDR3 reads CASSTKGRGLGYTF. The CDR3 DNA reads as TGTGCCAGCAGTACGAAGGGCAGGGGGCTAGGCTACACCTTC.

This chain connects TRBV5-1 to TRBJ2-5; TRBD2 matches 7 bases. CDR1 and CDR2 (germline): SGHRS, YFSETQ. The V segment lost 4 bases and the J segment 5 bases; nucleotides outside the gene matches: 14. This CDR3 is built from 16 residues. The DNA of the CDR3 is TGCGCCAGCAGCCAGGCGCCAGGGCAGGGAGGGGAGACCCAGTACTTC. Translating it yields CASSQAPGQGGETQYF.

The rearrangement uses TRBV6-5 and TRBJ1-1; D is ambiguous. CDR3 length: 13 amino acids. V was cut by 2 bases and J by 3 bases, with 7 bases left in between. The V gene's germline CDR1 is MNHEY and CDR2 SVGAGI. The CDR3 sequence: CASSYVRDTEAFF. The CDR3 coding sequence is TGTGCCAGCAGTTACGTGAGGGACACTGAAGCTTTCTTT.

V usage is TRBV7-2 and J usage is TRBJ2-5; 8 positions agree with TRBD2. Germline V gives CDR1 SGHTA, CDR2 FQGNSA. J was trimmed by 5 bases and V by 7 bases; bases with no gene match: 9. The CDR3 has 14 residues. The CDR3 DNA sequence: TGTGCCAGCAAAAGGACTAGCAGTCAGGAGACCCAGTACTTC. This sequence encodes CASKRTSSQETQYF. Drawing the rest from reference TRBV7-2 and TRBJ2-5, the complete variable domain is GAGVSQSPSNKVTEKGKDVELRCDPISGHTALYWYRQSLGQGLEFLIYFQGNSAPDKSGLPSDRFSAERTGGSVSTLTIQRTQQEDSAVYLCASKRTSSQETQYFGPGTRLLVL.

The DNA of the CDR3 is TGTGCCAGCAGGGCCGGGGCAACTAATGAAAAACTGTTTTTT. The encoded protein is CASRAGATNEKLFF. V gene TRBV6-5 combines with J gene TRBJ1-4; D is unclear. This CDR3 region has 14 residues. Germline CDR1 and CDR2: MNHEY and SVGAGI. V shed 6 bases and J shed 0 bases, with 8 bases lying between them.

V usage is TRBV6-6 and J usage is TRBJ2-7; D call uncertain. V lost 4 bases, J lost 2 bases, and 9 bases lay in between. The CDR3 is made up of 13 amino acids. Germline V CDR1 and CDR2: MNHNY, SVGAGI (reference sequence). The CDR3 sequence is CASSSIVPYEQYF. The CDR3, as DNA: TGTGCCAGCAGTTCAATTGTCCCCTACGAGCAGTACTTC.

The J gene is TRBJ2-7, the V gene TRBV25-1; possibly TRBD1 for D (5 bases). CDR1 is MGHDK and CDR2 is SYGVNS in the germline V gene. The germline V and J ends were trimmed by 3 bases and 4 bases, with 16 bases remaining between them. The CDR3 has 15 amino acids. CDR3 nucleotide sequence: TGTGCCAGCAGTGAGCCAGGGTTGTCGACATACGAGCAGTACTTC. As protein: CASSEPGLSTYEQYF.